What follows are 24 T cell receptor beta chains derived from one specimen sequenced in a study of blood T cell repertoires in COVID-19. The repertoire was sequenced with immunoSEQ multiplex PCR; TCRdb's copy has only in-frame clones and lacks some. The table has about 48,000 clones, 85% seen once. Material for sequencing was peripheral blood. These receptors came from a woman in her fifties or sixties with acute or convalescent COVID-19.

The chain combines TRBV25-1 with TRBJ2-3; TRBD2 aligns across 9 bases. Unmatched junction bases numbered 15, after V lost 11 bases and J lost 0 bases. The V gene's germline CDR1 is MGHDK and CDR2 SYGVNS. The CDR3 is 17 amino acids. For the CDR3, the DNA is TGTGCCCGAATCAGCCTCGGACTAGCGTCGAGCACAGATACGCAGTATTTT. Translating it yields CARISLGLASSTDTQYF.

The V call is TRBV9, the J call TRBJ2-7, with D perhaps TRBD2 (6 bases). Trimming took off 0 bases at V and 6 bases at J, with 19 bases between the two ends. The CDR3 has 16 residues. Per germline, CDR1 SGDLS and CDR2 YYNGEE. The CDR3 nucleotides are TGTGCCAGCAGCGTAGACCCAGCGGGTTCTCTCGGCGAGCAGTACTTC. This sequence encodes CASSVDPAGSLGEQYF.

The chain recombines TRBV4-2 with TRBJ2-7; 9 nucleotides agree with TRBD2. V shed 4 bases, J shed 0 bases, and the junction held 10 bases outside the gene matches. The CDR3 has 17 residues. CDR1 and CDR2 from the germline V gene are LGHNA and YNFKEQ. The CDR3 loop reads CASSPHHPSGNSYEQYF. For the CDR3, the DNA is TGTGCCAGCAGCCCACACCACCCTAGCGGGAACTCCTACGAGCAGTACTTC.

V and J are TRBV6-5 and TRBJ2-2, with 10 bases lining up with TRBD2. Germline CDR1 is MNHEY and CDR2 is SVGAGI. This CDR3 has 15 residues. Trimming removed 7 bases from V and 1 base from J; junction bases left unmatched: 3. CDR3: CASISGGVNTGELFF. The CDR3 DNA sequence: TGTGCCAGCATAAGCGGGGGGGTGAACACCGGGGAGCTGTTTTTT.

The chain links TRBV19 to TRBJ1-2; maybe TRBD1 (5 bases). V lost 4 bases to trimming and J lost 5 bases, with 8 bases between them. The CDR3 totals 12 residues. Germline CDR1 reads LNHDA; CDR2 reads SQIVND (reference sequence). In DNA form, the CDR3 reads TGTGCCAGTAGTAGGGGGGAGTATGGCTACACCTTC. Its translation is CASSRGEYGYTF.

This clone was counted only a few times. The rearrangement joins TRBV7-9 to TRBJ2-1, with D maybe TRBD2 (7 bases). The length of the CDR3 is 18 residues. Trimming left V 7 bases short and J 3 bases short, with 25 bases between. The germline V gene has CDR1 SEHNR and CDR2 FQNEAQ (reference sequence). The CDR3 sequence: CASTRSPIKGGDYNEQFF. The CDR3 coding sequence is TGTGCCAGCACCCGATCCCCGATTAAGGGGGGGGACTACAATGAGCAGTTCTTC.

CDR3 amino acids: CASSFGFRGGHSNTGELFF. The CDR3 region has the DNA TGTGCCAGCAGCTTTGGGTTTCGAGGTGGACACTCGAACACCGGGGAGCTGTTTTTT. The V call is TRBV11-2, the J call TRBJ2-2, with D perhaps TRBD1 (5 bases). Trimming took 3 bases from V and 0 from J, leaving 20 bases between them. CDR3 length equals 19 residues. The germline gives CDR1 SGHAT, CDR2 FQNNGV.

The rearrangement joins TRBV9 to TRBJ2-1; 7 positions agree with TRBD2. This CDR3 spans 15 amino acids. V was clipped by 4 bases and J by 4 bases; unmatched bases: 8. Germline V gives CDR1 SGDLS, CDR2 YYNGEE. CDR3 residues: CASSPFGGEYNEQFF. The CDR3 DNA is TGTGCCAGCAGCCCCTTTGGGGGGGAATACAATGAGCAGTTCTTC. The full variable domain, with the rest looked up from reference TRBV9 and TRBJ2-1, is DSGVTQTPKHLITATGQRVTLRCSPRSGDLSVYWYQQSLDQGLQFLIQYYNGEERAKGNILERFSAQQFPDLHSELNLSSLELGDSALYFCASSPFGGEYNEQFFGPGTRLTVL.

The rearrangement links TRBV11-3 to TRBJ2-3; TRBD2 might be the D (5 bases). Per the germline V gene, CDR1 is SGHNT and CDR2 is YENEEA. The CDR3 length is 13 residues. Trimming pared 5 bases from V and 5 bases from J, leaving 11 bases between. Here the CDR3 reads CASSGSREDTQYF. The CDR3 DNA reads as TGTGCCAGCAGCGGGAGTAGGGAAGATACGCAGTATTTT.

This clone was seen a single time. The rearrangement links TRBV7-8 to TRBJ1-2, with D hard to call. V was shortened by 5 bases and J by 4 bases, with 11 bases between the two germline ends. CDR1 and CDR2 (germline): SGHVS, FQNEAQ. The CDR3 sequence is 13 residues long. The CDR3 is CASSPGGSYGYTF. In nucleotides, the CDR3 is TGTGCCAGCAGCCCTGGCGGCAGCTATGGCTACACCTTC.

The chain combines TRBV6-5 with TRBJ1-2; possible D gene TRBD1, 5 bases. Germline CDR1 is MNHEY and CDR2 is SVGAGI. V was cut by 6 bases and J by 2 bases, with 10 bases left in between. The CDR3 is made up of 13 amino acids. The CDR3 sequence is CASRAGGNYGYTF. The CDR3 DNA reads as TGTGCCAGCAGGGCGGGGGGGAACTATGGCTACACCTTC.

This clone has just a few counts. The V call is TRBV19, the J call TRBJ2-2, with D perhaps TRBD2 (6 bases). Germline CDR1 reads LNHDA; CDR2 reads SQIVND (reference sequence). Trimming removed 5 bases from V and 0 bases from J, with 13 bases in between. The length of the CDR3 is 16 residues. This CDR3 reads CASSLQRVANTGELFF. The CDR3 bases are TGTGCCAGTAGTCTCCAGCGGGTCGCGAACACCGGGGAGCTGTTTTTT.

The rearrangement joins TRBV24-1 to TRBJ2-3, with D possibly being TRBD1 (6 bases). This CDR3 has 13 amino acids. Germline assignment: CDR1 KGHDR and CDR2 SFDVKD. Trimming took 3 bases from V and 8 from J, leaving 11 bases between them. The CDR3 loop is CATSDVDSGTQYF. The CDR3 DNA reads as TGTGCCACCAGTGATGTGGACAGCGGTACGCAGTATTTT.

This chain links TRBV4-1 with TRBJ1-5, with D possibly being TRBD1 (5 bases). CDR1 is MGHRA and CDR2 is YSYEKL in the germline V gene. V lost 5 bases, J lost 4 bases, and 12 bases lay in between. The CDR3 contains 14 residues. The CDR3 here is CASSFRQLNQPQHF. In nucleotides, the CDR3 is TGCGCCAGCAGCTTCAGACAGCTTAATCAGCCCCAGCATTTT.

The rearrangement joins TRBV9 to TRBJ2-3, with D perhaps matching TRBD1 (6 bases). The V end lost 2 bases, the J end lost 1 base, and 14 bases lay between the germline ends. Per the germline V gene, CDR1 is SGDLS and CDR2 is YYNGEE. The CDR3 spans 16 residues. The CDR3 nucleotides read TGTGCCAGCAGCGTCTCCACAGGGTTCGGCACAGATACGCAGTATTTT. Translation gives CASSVSTGFGTDTQYF.

The chain has TRBV7-2 and TRBJ2-2; 8 nucleotides match TRBD2. This CDR3 has 16 amino acids. V was clipped by 5 bases and J by 5 bases; unmatched bases: 10. Germline V gives CDR1 SGHTA, CDR2 FQGNSA. The CDR3 reads CASSPPSGRVTGELFF. Written as DNA, the CDR3 is TGTGCCAGCAGCCCTCCCAGCGGGAGAGTGACCGGGGAGCTGTTTTTT.

This clone was seen only a few times. This chain links TRBV20-1 with TRBJ2-3; the match to TRBD2 covers 10 bases. CDR1 is DFQATT, CDR2 SNEGSKA, per germline (reference sequence). The CDR3 has 15 amino acids. The trim removed 3 bases at V and 3 bases at J, leaving 6 bases unmatched. CDR3 loop: CSASLAGGRTDTQYF. The CDR3 DNA reads as TGCAGTGCTAGTTTAGCGGGGGGCAGAACAGATACGCAGTATTTT.

The chain employs TRBV10-3 and TRBJ1-6; a weak D match, TRBD1 (6 bases). The germline V gene encodes CDR1 ENHRY and CDR2 SYGVKD. The V and J ends lost 3 bases and 5 bases respectively, with 14 bases between them. This CDR3 comprises 16 residues. For the CDR3, the DNA is TGTGCCATCAGTGAACGACAGGTTGGGGATAATTCACCCCTCCACTTT. Protein sequence: CAISERQVGDNSPLHF.

The chain combines TRBV3-1 (or the pseudogene TRBV3-2) with TRBJ1-1, with D possibly being TRBD1 (5 bases). The CDR3 is 14 residues long. Germline lookup yields CDR1 LGHDT and CDR2 YNNKEL (reference sequence). Trimming took off 5 bases at V and 5 bases at J, with 15 bases between the two ends. This chain's CDR3 is CASSDRQSGTEAFF. DNA of the CDR3: TGTGCCAGCAGCGACCGACAGTCGGGTACTGAAGCTTTCTTT.

The V call is TRBV15, the J call TRBJ1-1; TRBD1 matches at 8 bases. CDR1 is LNHNV and CDR2 is YYDKDF in the germline V gene (reference sequence). The J segment lost 6 bases and the V segment lost 5 bases, leaving 5 bases of the junction unmatched. The CDR3 consists of 13 residues. The CDR3 DNA sequence: TGTGCCACCAGCGACAGGGGTGGGGCTGAAGCTTTCTTT. Protein sequence: CATSDRGGAEAFF. The full variable domain, rest sourced from reference TRBV15 and TRBJ1-1, is DAMVIQNPRYQVTQFGKPVTLSCSQTLNHNVMYWYQQKSSQAPKLLFHYYDKDFNNEADTPDNFQSRRPNTSFCFLDIRSPGLGDTAMYLCATSDRGGAEAFFGQGTRLTVV.

The rearrangement joins TRBV6-5 to TRBJ2-5; D is unclear. This CDR3 has 12 amino acids. Per the germline V gene, CDR1 is MNHEY and CDR2 is SVGAGI. The germline V and J ends were trimmed by 11 bases and 4 bases, with 14 bases remaining between them. Here the CDR3 reads CAHALRTETQYF. CDR3 bases: TGTGCCCACGCATTGAGAACAGAGACCCAGTACTTC.

The chain has TRBV5-6 and TRBJ2-6, with a tentative D call TRBD2 (5 bases). V shed 1 base and J shed 3 bases, with 8 bases lying between them. The CDR3 is 15 residues long. From germline, CDR1 is SGHDT and CDR2 YYEEEE. The CDR3 region has the DNA TGTGCCAGCAGCTTGCTCGGGGTTGGGGCCAACGTCCTGACTTTC. Translating gives CASSLLGVGANVLTF. Drawing the rest from reference TRBV5-6 and TRBJ2-6, the complete variable domain is DAGVTQSPTHLIKTRGQQVTLRCSPKSGHDTVSWYQQALGQGPQFIFQYYEEEERQRGNFPDRFSGHQFPNYSSELNVNALLLGDSALYLCASSLLGVGANVLTFGAGSRLTVL.

The V and J genes are TRBV6-2 or TRBV6-3 and TRBJ1-1, with D possibly matching TRBD1 (6 bases). The germline CDR1 and CDR2 sequences are MNHEY and SVGEGT. The ends were cut back, 3 bases at V and 2 bases at J, with 13 bases in the middle. The CDR3 totals 15 residues. The CDR3 DNA is TGTGCCAGCAGTTATCTGACAGGTGCTAACACTGAAGCTTTCTTT. Translation: CASSYLTGANTEAFF.

This chain joins TRBV7-2 and TRBJ1-2; TRBD1 matches at 10 bases. V gave up 5 bases and J gave up 8 bases; unmatched junction bases: 5. Germline values: CDR1 SGHTA, CDR2 FQGNSA. CDR3 length: 13 amino acids. In DNA form, the CDR3 reads TGTGCCAGCAGCATGGGACAGGGGCGAGGCTACACCTTC. Translation gives CASSMGQGRGYTF.